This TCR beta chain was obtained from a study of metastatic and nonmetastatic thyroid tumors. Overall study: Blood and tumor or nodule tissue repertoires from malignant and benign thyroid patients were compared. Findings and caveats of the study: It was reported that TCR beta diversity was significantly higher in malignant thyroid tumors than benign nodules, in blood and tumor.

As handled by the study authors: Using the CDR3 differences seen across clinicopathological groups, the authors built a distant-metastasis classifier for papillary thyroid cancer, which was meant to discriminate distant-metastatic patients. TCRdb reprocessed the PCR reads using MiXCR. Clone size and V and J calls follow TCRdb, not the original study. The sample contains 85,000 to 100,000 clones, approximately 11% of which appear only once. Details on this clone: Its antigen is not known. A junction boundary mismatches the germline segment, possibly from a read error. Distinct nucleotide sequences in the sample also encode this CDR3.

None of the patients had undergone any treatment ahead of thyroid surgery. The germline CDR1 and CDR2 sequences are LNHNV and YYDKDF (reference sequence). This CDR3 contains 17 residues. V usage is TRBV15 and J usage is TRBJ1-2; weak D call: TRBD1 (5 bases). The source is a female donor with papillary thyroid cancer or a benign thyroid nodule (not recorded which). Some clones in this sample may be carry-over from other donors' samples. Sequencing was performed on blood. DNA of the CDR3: TGTGCAACCAGCAGAGATGCCCGAGGGGAGGGGTTCGGTGGCTACACCTTC. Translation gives CATSRDARGEGFGGYTF. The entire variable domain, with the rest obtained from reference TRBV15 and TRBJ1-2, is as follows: DAMVIQNPRYQVTQFGKPVTLSCSQTLNHNVMYWYQQKSSQAPKLLFHYYDKDFNNEADTPDNFQSRRPNTSFCFLDIRSPGLGDTAMYLCATSRDARGEGFGGYTFGSGTRLTVV.